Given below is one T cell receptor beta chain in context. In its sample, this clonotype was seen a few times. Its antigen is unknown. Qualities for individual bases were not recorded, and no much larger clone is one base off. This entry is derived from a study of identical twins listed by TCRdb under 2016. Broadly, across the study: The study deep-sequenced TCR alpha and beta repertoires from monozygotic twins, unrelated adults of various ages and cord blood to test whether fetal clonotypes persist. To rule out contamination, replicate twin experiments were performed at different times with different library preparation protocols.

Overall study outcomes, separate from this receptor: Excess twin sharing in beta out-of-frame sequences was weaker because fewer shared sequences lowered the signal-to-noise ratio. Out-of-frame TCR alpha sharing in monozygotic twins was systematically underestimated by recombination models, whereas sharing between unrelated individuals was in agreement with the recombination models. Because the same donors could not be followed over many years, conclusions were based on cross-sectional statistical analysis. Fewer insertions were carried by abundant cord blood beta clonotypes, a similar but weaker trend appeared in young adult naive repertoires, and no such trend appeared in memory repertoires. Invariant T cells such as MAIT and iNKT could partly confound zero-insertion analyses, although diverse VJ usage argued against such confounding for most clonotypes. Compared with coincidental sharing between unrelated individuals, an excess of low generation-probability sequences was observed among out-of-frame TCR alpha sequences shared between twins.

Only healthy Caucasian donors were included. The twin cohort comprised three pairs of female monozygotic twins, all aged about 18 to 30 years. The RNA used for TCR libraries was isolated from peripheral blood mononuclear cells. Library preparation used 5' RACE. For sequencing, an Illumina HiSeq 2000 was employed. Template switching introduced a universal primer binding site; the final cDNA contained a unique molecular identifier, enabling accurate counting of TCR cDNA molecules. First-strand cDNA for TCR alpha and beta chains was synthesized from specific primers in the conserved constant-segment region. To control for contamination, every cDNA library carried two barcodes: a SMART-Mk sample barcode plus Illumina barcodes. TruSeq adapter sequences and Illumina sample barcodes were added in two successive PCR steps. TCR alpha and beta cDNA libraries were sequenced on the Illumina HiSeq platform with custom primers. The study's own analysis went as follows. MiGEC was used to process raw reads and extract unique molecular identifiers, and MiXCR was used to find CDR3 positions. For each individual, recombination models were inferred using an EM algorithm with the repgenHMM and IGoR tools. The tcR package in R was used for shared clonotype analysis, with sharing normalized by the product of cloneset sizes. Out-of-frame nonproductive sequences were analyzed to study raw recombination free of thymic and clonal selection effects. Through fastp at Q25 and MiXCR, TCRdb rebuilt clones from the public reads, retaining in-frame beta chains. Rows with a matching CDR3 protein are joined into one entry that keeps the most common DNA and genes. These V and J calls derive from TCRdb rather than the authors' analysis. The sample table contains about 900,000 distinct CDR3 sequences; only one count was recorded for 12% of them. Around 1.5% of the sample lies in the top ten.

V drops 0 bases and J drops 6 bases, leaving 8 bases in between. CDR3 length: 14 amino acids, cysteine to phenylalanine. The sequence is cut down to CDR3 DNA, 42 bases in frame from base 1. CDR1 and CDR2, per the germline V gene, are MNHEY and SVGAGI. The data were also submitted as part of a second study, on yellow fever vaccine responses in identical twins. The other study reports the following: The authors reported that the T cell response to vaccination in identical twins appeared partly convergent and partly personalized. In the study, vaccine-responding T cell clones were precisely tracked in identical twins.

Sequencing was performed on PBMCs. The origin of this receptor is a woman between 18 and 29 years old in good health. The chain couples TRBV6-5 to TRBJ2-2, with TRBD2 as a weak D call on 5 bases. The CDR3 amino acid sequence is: CASSYSSGSGELFF. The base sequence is TGTGCCAGCAGTTACTCGTCGGGGTCCGGGGAGCTGTTTTTT.